The rows below give T cell receptor beta chains drawn from one sample of a study of T-cell reconstitution after alpha-beta-depleted transplantation in children. TCRdb re-analysed the PCR reads in MiXCR, keeping a single row per CDR3 protein. The table lists approximately 490,000 distinct CDR3 sequences, around 13% of them singletons. Sample: PBMCs from the stem cell graft donor, taken from the stem cell graft. The receptors were sampled from a human donor who donated a stem cell graft to a child with combined immunodeficiency. The CDR3 runs from the conserved cysteine through the conserved F or W. Fields, in order: V gene, D gene, J gene, clone size, CDR3 DNA, CDR3 protein. The D gene is left open where the match is weak. The size field is filled for only some rows; it gives once, few, many or a size class.

TRBV20-1	NA	TRBJ2-7	NA	TGCAGTGCTAGAGATCAACCCGGGACCGAGCAGTACTTC	CSARDQPGTEQYF
TRBV7-2	TRBD2	TRBJ2-1	few	TGTGCCAGCAGCTTGCTAGCGGGGGCCAATGAGCAGTTCTTC	CASSLLAGANEQFF
TRBV6-2/TRBV6-3	TRBD1	TRBJ1-2	few	TGTGCCAGCAGCAACTCAGGGGGAGGCTACACCTTC	CASSNSGGGYTF
TRBV11-3	TRBD2	TRBJ2-1	NA	TGTGCCAGCACCTATAGCGGGAGGGTTGAGCAGTTCTTC	CASTYSGRVEQFF
TRBV6-5	TRBD1	TRBJ2-7	many	TGTGCCAGCAGTTACTCGTCCGACAGGGGAAGAAACGAGCAGTACTTC	CASSYSSDRGRNEQYF
TRBV7-2	TRBD1	TRBJ2-1	many	TGTGCCAGCAGCTTACACACAGGGGGTTTCTACAATGAGCAGTTCTTC	CASSLHTGGFYNEQFF
TRBV6-1	NA	TRBJ1-1	few	TGTGCCAGCAGTACGACAGGCGTGAACACTGAAGCTTTCTTT	CASSTTGVNTEAFF
TRBV23-1	NA	TRBJ2-5	NA	TGCGCCAGCAGTCAAAGGACCCTAGGGACCCAGTACTTC	CASSQRTLGTQYF
TRBV7-2	NA	TRBJ2-7	many	TGTGCCAGCAGCCTAACCCCCAGATCCTACGAGCAGTACTTC	CASSLTPRSYEQYF
TRBV5-1	TRBD1	TRBJ1-6	many	TGCGCCAGCAGCTTGGAGCAGGGGGCTTCACCCCTCCACTTT	CASSLEQGASPLHF
TRBV4-1	TRBD2	TRBJ2-1	many	TGCGCCAGCAGCCAGATAGGTACTAGCGTATACAATGAGCAGTTCTTC	CASSQIGTSVYNEQFF
TRBV19	TRBD1	TRBJ2-3	many	TGTGCCAGTAGTTCGACAGGGGGCGCAGCAGATACGCAGTATTTT	CASSSTGGAADTQYF
TRBV6-5	NA	TRBJ2-1	many	TGTGCCAGCAGAACCGGGTCCGAGCAGTTCTTC	CASRTGSEQFF
TRBV20-1	NA	TRBJ2-1	many	TGCAGTGCTAGGGGGCACCGGGACCACAATGAGCAGTTCTTC	CSARGHRDHNEQFF
TRBV29-1	NA	TRBJ2-3	NA	TGCAGCGTACATACCCCCCCAGATACGCAGTATTTT	CSVHTPPDTQYF
TRBV5-1	TRBD2	TRBJ2-5	few	TGCGCCAGCAGCTCGTGGACTAGCGGGGGGGTCCCCCCAAGGTTTAGGTCCCAGTACTTC	CASSSWTSGGVPPRFRSQYF
TRBV5-1	NA	TRBJ1-3	NA	TGCGCCAGCAGCGAGGGACTCTTGTACTCTGGAAACACCATATATTTT	CASSEGLLYSGNTIYF
TRBV28	TRBD1	TRBJ1-6	few	TGTGCCAGCAGCCCGCAACCGGGACAGGCTAATTCACCCCTCCACTTT	CASSPQPGQANSPLHF
TRBV11-2	TRBD2	TRBJ2-1	many	TGTGCCAGCAGCCGTCCGGGACTAGCGGGAGTCGCCTACAATGAGCAGTTCTTC	CASSRPGLAGVAYNEQFF
TRBV6-5	NA	TRBJ1-4	many	TGTGCCAGCAGTTGGGGAGCAACTAATGAAAAACTGTTTTTT	CASSWGATNEKLFF
TRBV5-1	NA	TRBJ2-1	NA	TGCGCCAGCAGCCCGAGAGCCCCTTTTACGAGCTCCTACAATGAGCAGTTCTTC	CASSPRAPFTSSYNEQFF
TRBV29-1	NA	TRBJ2-3	NA	TGCAGCGTACCAAGCACAGATACGCAGTATTTT	CSVPSTDTQYF
TRBV11-3	TRBD1	TRBJ2-1	NA	TGTGCCAGCAGCTTAGTGCCGGGACAGGGGGGGGAGCAGTTCTTC	CASSLVPGQGGEQFF
TRBV30	NA	TRBJ2-2	few	TGTGCCTGGAGTGTAAGGGGACAACGGAACACCGGGGAGCTGTTTTTT	CAWSVRGQRNTGELFF
TRBV4-1	NA	TRBJ2-1	few	TGCGCCAGCAGCCACAGGCAGGGTTTTGACAATGAGCAGTTCTTC	CASSHRQGFDNEQFF
TRBV5-1	TRBD2	TRBJ2-1	few	TGCGCCAGCAGCTTGACTAGCGGGGGGGCCAGTGAGCAGTTCTTC	CASSLTSGGASEQFF
TRBV12-3/TRBV12-4	NA	TRBJ1-2	few	TGTGCCATCATATGGGGGGAGATGGGCTACACCTTC	CAIIWGEMGYTF
TRBV7-9	NA	TRBJ2-1	NA	TGTGCCAGCAGCCCGAAGGGGGGGCCCCAATACAATGAGCAGTTCTTC	CASSPKGGPQYNEQFF
TRBV15	NA	TRBJ1-1	NA	TGTGCCACCAGCAGAGATTGGAGTATCGATACAACCTTT	CATSRDWSIDTTF
TRBV29-1	TRBD2	TRBJ2-5	NA	TGCAGCGTTGCGACTAGCGGGTCACAGACCCAGTACTTC	CSVATSGSQTQYF
TRBV2	TRBD1	TRBJ2-3	many	TGTGCCAGCAGGGAAGAGGACAGGGGGGCAGATACGCAGTATTTT	CASREEDRGADTQYF
TRBV10-3	TRBD2	TRBJ2-1	few	TGTGCCATCAGATCCGGGACTAGCGGGAAGAATGAGCAGTTCTTC	CAIRSGTSGKNEQFF
TRBV12-3/TRBV12-4	TRBD2	TRBJ2-1	few	TGTGCCAGCAGTCCATCCCCCCAGCGGGGCTTCTACAATGAGCAGTTCTTC	CASSPSPQRGFYNEQFF
TRBV20-1	NA	TRBJ2-7	NA	TGCAGTGCTAGAGATCGGAAAAACACTGTCTACGAGCAGTACTTC	CSARDRKNTVYEQYF
TRBV14	NA	TRBJ2-1	NA	TGTGCCAGCAGCCAAGCCGTCGGGACGAACAATGAGCAGTTCTTC	CASSQAVGTNNEQFF
TRBV5-6	TRBD2	TRBJ2-4	NA	TGTGCCAGCAGCCTAGGACTAGCGGGAGGCAACATTCAGTACTTC	CASSLGLAGGNIQYF
TRBV4-3	TRBD2	TRBJ2-5	NA	TGCGCCAGCAGCCAAGGACTAGCGAAAGAGACCCAGTACTTC	CASSQGLAKETQYF
TRBV7-2	TRBD1	TRBJ2-3	NA	TGTGCCAGCAGCTTTGTACCAGGGGGCGTTTTAGATACGCAGTATTTT	CASSFVPGGVLDTQYF
TRBV5-1	TRBD2	TRBJ2-1	many	TGCGCCAGCAGCTTGCTTGCGGGGGGCCATAATGAGCAGTTCTTC	CASSLLAGGHNEQFF
TRBV4-2	TRBD1	TRBJ1-1	few	TGTGCCAGCAGCCACGGACAGGGGGCGAACACTGAAGCTTTCTTT	CASSHGQGANTEAFF
TRBV7-9	NA	TRBJ1-5	many	TGTGCCAGCAGCGCACATACTGAGGCGGATCAGCCCCAGCATTTT	CASSAHTEADQPQHF
TRBV7-2	TRBD1	TRBJ1-2	NA	TGTGCCAGCAGCCAGACAGGGGAGGGATCAGGCTACACCTTC	CASSQTGEGSGYTF
TRBV9	TRBD1	TRBJ1-1	many	TGTGCCAGCAGCCCCGGGACAGGGAAAACAGCTTTCTTT	CASSPGTGKTAFF
TRBV29-1	TRBD1	TRBJ2-2	NA	TGCAGCGCCCTGACCGGACAGGGGTCTTCCGGGGAGCTGTTTTTT	CSALTGQGSSGELFF
TRBV7-2	NA	TRBJ1-1	NA	TGTGCCAGCAACCCTAGTAACACTGAAGCTTTCTTT	CASNPSNTEAFF
TRBV12-3/TRBV12-4	NA	TRBJ2-3	NA	TGTGCCAGCACCGTGGGGCCGAATTTTGATACGCAGTATTTT	CASTVGPNFDTQYF
TRBV10-3	NA	TRBJ1-5	few	TGTGCCATCAGTGAGTCGAGGGGGGGGGATCAGCCCCAGCATTTT	CAISESRGGDQPQHF
TRBV29-1	NA	TRBJ1-1	NA	TGCAGCGTTGAATCCCGGAACACTGAAGCTTTCTTT	CSVESRNTEAFF
TRBV29-1	NA	TRBJ1-2	few	TGCAGCGTTGCAGTGAACTATGGCTACACCTTC	CSVAVNYGYTF
TRBV9	TRBD1	TRBJ2-1	few	TGTGCCAGCAGCGTAGCGTCCTGGGGACAGGGAGAGGGGAATGAGCAGTTCTTC	CASSVASWGQGEGNEQFF
TRBV20-1	NA	TRBJ2-5	NA	TGCAGTGCTAGAGGCAGAGGGGAAGAGACCCAGTACTTC	CSARGRGEETQYF
TRBV18	NA	TRBJ2-5	NA	TGTGCCAGCTCACCCCCTGCGTCCGCTGGAGAGACCCAGTACTTC	CASSPPASAGETQYF
TRBV7-2	TRBD2	TRBJ2-1	NA	TGTGCCAGCAGCTTGACGGGGGGAAGAAATGAGCAGTTCTTC	CASSLTGGRNEQFF
TRBV9	NA	TRBJ2-2	NA	TGTGCCAGCAGCCCAACGTCCGTAAAGAAGGAGCTGTTTTTT	CASSPTSVKKELFF